This TCR beta chain was captured by sequencing in a study of blood T cell repertoires in COVID-19. Study background: The United States, Italy and Spain supplied acute and convalescent COVID-19 samples. PBMCs, B-cell-depleted T cells, or T cells provided the cDNA or gDNA that made up the material.

Per the study methods: Estimates of nucleated cell counts were drawn from the amplification of reference gene primers. Generated by immunoSEQ multiplex PCR, the TCRdb table keeps only in-frame clones and is missing some. V and J calls and clone size come straight from that table; D and trimming were deduced from the DNA. Of about 47,000 clones in the sample, about 90% were seen once. Germline CDR1 reads SGHTA; CDR2 reads FQGNSA. The trim removed 4 bases at V and 4 bases at J, leaving 0 bases unmatched. The CDR3 spans 13 residues. The sequence was obtained from a man aged 65-85 years with active COVID-19. The specimen was peripheral blood. V is TRBV7-2 and J is TRBJ2-1; the match to TRBD1 covers 8 bases. The CDR3 protein is CASSWTGYNEQFF. CDR3 nucleotides: TGTGCCAGCAGCTGGACAGGGTACAATGAGCAGTTCTTC.